The source of this T cell receptor beta chain is a study of blood T cell repertoires in COVID-19. As for the study in general: PBMCs, B-cell-depleted T cells, or T cells provided the cDNA or gDNA that made up the material.

Per the original methods: Estimated nucleated cell counts came from reference gene primer amplification. Repertoires were generated with immunoSEQ multiplex PCR, while TCRdb's copy carries only in-frame clones and drops some. The V and J calls and clone size were taken over from that table, and D and trimming were inferred from the DNA. The data show about 140,000 clones, approximately 88% seen once. From germline, CDR1 is SGHTA and CDR2 FQGNSA. The trim removed 2 bases at V and 6 bases at J, leaving 1 base unmatched. This CDR3 spans 14 amino acids. Material: PBMCs or T cells enriched from blood (not recorded which). The V gene is TRBV7-2, the J gene TRBJ2-4; TRBD1 agrees at 10 bases. This sequence originates from a man aged 65 to 79 who had been exposed to COVID-19. CDR3 nucleotide sequence: TGTGCCAGCAGCTTAAGGACAGGGGGAAACATTCAGTACTTC. Translation gives CASSLRTGGNIQYF. Combining the CDR3 with reference TRBV7-2 and TRBJ2-4 gives the whole variable domain GAGVSQSPSNKVTEKGKDVELRCDPISGHTALYWYRQSLGQGLEFLIYFQGNSAPDKSGLPSDRFSAERTGGSVSTLTIQRTQQEDSAVYLCASSLRTGGNIQYFGAGTRLSVL.